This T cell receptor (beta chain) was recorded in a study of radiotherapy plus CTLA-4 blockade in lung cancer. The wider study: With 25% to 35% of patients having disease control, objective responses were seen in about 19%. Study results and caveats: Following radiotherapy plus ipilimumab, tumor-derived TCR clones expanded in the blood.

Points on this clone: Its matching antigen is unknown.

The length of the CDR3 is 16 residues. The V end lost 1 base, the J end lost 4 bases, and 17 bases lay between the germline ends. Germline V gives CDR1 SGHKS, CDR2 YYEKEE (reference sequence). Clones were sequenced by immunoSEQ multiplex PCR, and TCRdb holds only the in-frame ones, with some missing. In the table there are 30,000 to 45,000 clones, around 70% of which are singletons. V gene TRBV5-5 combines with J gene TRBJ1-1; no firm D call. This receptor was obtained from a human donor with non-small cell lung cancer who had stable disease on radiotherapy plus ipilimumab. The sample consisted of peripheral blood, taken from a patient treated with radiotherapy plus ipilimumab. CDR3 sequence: CASSLYGVYSTTEAFF. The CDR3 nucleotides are TGTGCCAGCAGCTTGTACGGGGTATATTCGACCACTGAAGCTTTCTTT.